The rows below give T cell receptor beta chains drawn from one sample of a study of cytomegalovirus exposure and HLA in healthy donors. Clones were read by immunoSEQ multiplex PCR, and TCRdb kept only the in-frame ones, dropping some. Here the sample spans some 140,000 clones, 86% being singletons. Source material: PBMCs. These receptors all stem from a man between 18 and 29 years old in good health and CMV-seronegative. Each CDR3 is given with its conserved first and last residue. D genes are given only for firm matches. The size field is filled for only some rows; it gives once, few, many or a size class.

once | TRBJ2-1 | 17 | TRBV7-9 | TRBD2 | TGTGCCAGCAGCTTTCCGGTGGGGGGACTAGCCCTCTCTGAGCAGTTCTTC | CASSFPVGGLALSEQFF
few | TRBJ2-7 | 14 | TRBV6-5 | NA | TGTGCCAGCAGGAATGCAGGGTTATCGCTCGAGCAGTACTTC | CASRNAGLSLEQYF
NA | TRBJ2-5 | 14 | TRBV7-8 | TRBD1 | TGTGCCAGCAGCCAACAGGGGGAGAGGATCCACAAGTACTTC | CASSQQGERIHKYF
NA | TRBJ2-7 | 15 | TRBV30 | TRBD2 | TGTGCCTGGAGGTCGGTGGCTAGCGGGCTCTACGAGCAGTACTTC | CAWRSVASGLYEQYF
NA | TRBJ2-3 | 17 | TRBV19 | NA | TGTGCCAGTAGTATAGCCATCCAGGGTTCCGGCACAGATACGCAGTATTTT | CASSIAIQGSGTDTQYF
NA | TRBJ1-2 | 13 | TRBV30 | NA | TGTGCCTGGAGTTCCGGCGGGGGCGGTGGCTACACCTTC | CAWSSGGGGGYTF
once | TRBJ1-1 | 17 | TRBV5-6 | TRBD1 | TGTGCCAGCAGCTTGGCGGGACAGTTAGGTGGGTTCACTGAAGCTTTCTTT | CASSLAGQLGGFTEAFF
NA | TRBJ1-1 | 12 | TRBV28 | NA | TGTGCCAGTACAGTCGTAAACACTGAAGCTTTCTTT | CASTVVNTEAFF
few | TRBJ2-3 | 13 | TRBV6-5 | TRBD1 | TGTGCCAGCAGTGGACAGGAGACAGATACGCAGTATTTT | CASSGQETDTQYF
NA | TRBJ1-1 | 11 | TRBV5-6 | NA | TGTGCCAGCAGGGAGCCATCCGAAGCTTTCTTT | CASREPSEAFF
few | TRBJ1-2 | 11 | TRBV30 | NA | TGTGCCTGGAGTGTACCCGGTGGCTACACCTTC | CAWSVPGGYTF
once | TRBJ1-3 | 14 | TRBV7-2 | TRBD1 | TGTGCCAGCAGACCGGACAGGGCTGGAAACACCATATATTTT | CASRPDRAGNTIYF
NA | TRBJ2-2 | 16 | TRBV19 | NA | TGTGCCAGTAGTATTAGAGTAGTTACGGGGGCCGGGGAGCTGTTTTTT | CASSIRVVTGAGELFF
NA | TRBJ2-7 | 17 | TRBV5-1 | TRBD2 | TGCGCCAGCAGCCCTGGAACGACTAGCGGCCTTAATTACGAGCAGTACTTC | CASSPGTTSGLNYEQYF
NA | TRBJ1-2 | 15 | TRBV5-6 | NA | TGTGCCAGCAGCTTGTGGGCTTCCCCTAACTATGGCTACACCTTC | CASSLWASPNYGYTF
once | TRBJ2-2 | 15 | TRBV27 | TRBD1 | TGTGCCAGCAGTTACCGGACAGGGGGCAGGGGGGAGCTGTTTTTT | CASSYRTGGRGELFF
NA | TRBJ2-7 | 13 | TRBV11-2 | TRBD1 | TGTGCCAGCAGCCCCCGGGACAGGCCGGTTCTCTTCTTC | CASSPRDRPVLFF
NA | TRBJ2-1 | 13 | TRBV18 | TRBD2 | TGTGCCAGCTCACCGACTAGCGGGACTGAGCAGTTCTTC | CASSPTSGTEQFF
NA | TRBJ1-2 | 14 | TRBV13 | TRBD1 | TGTGCCAGCACCGGACAGGGGGGGTTTGGAGGCTACACCTTC | CASTGQGGFGGYTF
NA | TRBJ1-5 | 19 | TRBV6-1 | TRBD1 | TGTGCCAGCAGTGGAGGACAGGGGGGGGGAGAGGTGGCCAATCAGCCCCAGCATTTT | CASSGGQGGGEVANQPQHF
once | TRBJ2-7 | 19 | TRBV4-1 | TRBD1 | TGCGCCAGCAGCCAAGATCGGACAGGGGTGATTTTAAGACGCTACGAGCAGTACTTC | CASSQDRTGVILRRYEQYF
NA | TRBJ2-1 | 12 | TRBV2 | NA | TGTGCCAGCAGTTTTACTAGGGATGAGCAGTTCTTC | CASSFTRDEQFF